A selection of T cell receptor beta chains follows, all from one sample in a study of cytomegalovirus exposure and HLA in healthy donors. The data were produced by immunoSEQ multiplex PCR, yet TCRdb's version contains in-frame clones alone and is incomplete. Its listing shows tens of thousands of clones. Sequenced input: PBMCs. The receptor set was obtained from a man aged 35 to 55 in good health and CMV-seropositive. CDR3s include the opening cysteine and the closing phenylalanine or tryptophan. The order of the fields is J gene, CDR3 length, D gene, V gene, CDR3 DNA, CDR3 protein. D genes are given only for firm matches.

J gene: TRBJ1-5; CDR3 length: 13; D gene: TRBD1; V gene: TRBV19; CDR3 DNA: TGTGCCAGTATTGGGACAGATAATCAGCCCCAGCATTTT; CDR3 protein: CASIGTDNQPQHF
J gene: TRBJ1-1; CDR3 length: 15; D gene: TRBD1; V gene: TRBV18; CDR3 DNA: TGTGCCAGCTCACCTACGGGACAGGTGAACACTGAAGCTTTCTTT; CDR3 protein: CASSPTGQVNTEAFF
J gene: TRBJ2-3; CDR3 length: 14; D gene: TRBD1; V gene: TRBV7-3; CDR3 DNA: TGTGCCAGCAGTTTACAGGGGACCACAGATACGCAGTATTTT; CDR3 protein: CASSLQGTTDTQYF
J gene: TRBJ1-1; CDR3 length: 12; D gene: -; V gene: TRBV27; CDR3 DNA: TGTGCCACGCGGGGCTTGAACACTGAAGCTTTCTTT; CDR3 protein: CATRGLNTEAFF
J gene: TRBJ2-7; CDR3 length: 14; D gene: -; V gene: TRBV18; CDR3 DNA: TGTGCCAGCTCACCCACTCTATCCTCCTACGAGCAGTACTTC; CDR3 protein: CASSPTLSSYEQYF
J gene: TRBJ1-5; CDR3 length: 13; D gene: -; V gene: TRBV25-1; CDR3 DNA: TGTGCCAGCAGTGGCAGGGCCCCAGAGCCCCAGCATTTT; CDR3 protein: CASSGRAPEPQHF
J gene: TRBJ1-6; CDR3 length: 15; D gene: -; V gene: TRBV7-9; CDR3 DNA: TGTGCCAGCGCCGGGAGCGGGTCCTATAATTCACCCCTCCACTTT; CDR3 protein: CASAGSGSYNSPLHF
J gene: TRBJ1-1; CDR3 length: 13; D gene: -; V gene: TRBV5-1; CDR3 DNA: TGCGCCAGCAGCCCCGGACAAAACACTGAAGCTTTCTTT; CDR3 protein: CASSPGQNTEAFF
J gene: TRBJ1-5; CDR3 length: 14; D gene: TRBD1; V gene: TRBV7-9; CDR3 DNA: TGTGCCAGCAGCCAGGACAGGGAAAGTCAGCCCCAGCATTTT; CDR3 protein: CASSQDRESQPQHF
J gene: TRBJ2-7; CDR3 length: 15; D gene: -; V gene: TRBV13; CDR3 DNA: TGTGCCAGCAGCTTAGGCCTGGGAGCCGCCTACGAGCAGTACTTC; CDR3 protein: CASSLGLGAAYEQYF
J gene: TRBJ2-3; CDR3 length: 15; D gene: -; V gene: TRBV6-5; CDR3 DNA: TGTGCCAGCAGTTACACATCGACCGTCGGGGATACGCAGTATTTT; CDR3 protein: CASSYTSTVGDTQYF
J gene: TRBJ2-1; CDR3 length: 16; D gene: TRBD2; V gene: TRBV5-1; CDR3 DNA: TGCGCCAGCAGCTTCCTTAGCGGGGGGGCCGCCAATGAGCAGTTCTTC; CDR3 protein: CASSFLSGGAANEQFF
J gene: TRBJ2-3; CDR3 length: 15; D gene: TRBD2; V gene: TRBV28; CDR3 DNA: TGTGCCAGCAGTTTAAGCGCGGGAGCCGGAGATACGCAGTATTTT; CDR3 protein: CASSLSAGAGDTQYF
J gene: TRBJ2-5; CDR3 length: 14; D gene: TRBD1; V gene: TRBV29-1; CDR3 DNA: TGCAGCGCCAGGGACAGGACGTACCAAGAGACCCAGTACTTC; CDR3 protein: CSARDRTYQETQYF
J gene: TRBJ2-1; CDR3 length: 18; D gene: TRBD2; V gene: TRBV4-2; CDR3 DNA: TGTGCCAGCAGCCCTTCGTCACTAGCGGGAGCGACCTACAATGAGCAGTTCTTC; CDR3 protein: CASSPSSLAGATYNEQFF
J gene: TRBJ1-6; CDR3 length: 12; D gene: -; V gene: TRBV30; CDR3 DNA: TGTGCCTGGAGTGTAGCGAGGTCACCCCTCCACTTT; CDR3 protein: CAWSVARSPLHF
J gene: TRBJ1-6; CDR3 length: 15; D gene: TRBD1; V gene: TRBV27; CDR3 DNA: TGTGCCAGCAGTCCCCGGACAGGGTATAATTCACCCCTCCACTTT; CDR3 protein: CASSPRTGYNSPLHF
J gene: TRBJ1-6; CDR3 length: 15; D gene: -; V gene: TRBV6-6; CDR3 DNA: TGTGCCAGCAGCCGTGGCGGGCCTGCGAATTCACCCCTCCACTTT; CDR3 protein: CASSRGGPANSPLHF
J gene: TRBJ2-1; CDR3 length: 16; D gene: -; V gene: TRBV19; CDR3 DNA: TGTGCCAGTAGTATAGATGGGGTAGGGGCCTACAATGAGCAGTTCTTC; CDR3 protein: CASSIDGVGAYNEQFF
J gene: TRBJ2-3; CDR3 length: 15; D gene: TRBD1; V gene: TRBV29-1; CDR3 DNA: TGCAGCGGTAAACCGGGACAGGGAGGCACAGATACGCAGTATTTT; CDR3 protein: CSGKPGQGGTDTQYF
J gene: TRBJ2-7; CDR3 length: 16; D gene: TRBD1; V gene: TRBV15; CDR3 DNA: TGTGCCACCAGCAGAGATCGGGGACAGGGAACCTACGAGCAGTACTTC; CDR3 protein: CATSRDRGQGTYEQYF
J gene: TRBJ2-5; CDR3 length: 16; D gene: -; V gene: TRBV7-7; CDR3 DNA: TGTGCTAGCAGCGTGGGGGCTGGTAATTTCAGAGAGACCCAGTACTTC; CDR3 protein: CASSVGAGNFRETQYF
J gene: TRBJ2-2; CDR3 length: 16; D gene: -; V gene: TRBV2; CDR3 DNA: TGTGCCAGCAGTGTGGCTGGACAGCCCAACACCGGGGAGCTGTTTTTT; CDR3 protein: CASSVAGQPNTGELFF
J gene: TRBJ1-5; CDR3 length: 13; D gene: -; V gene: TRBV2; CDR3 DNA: TGTGCTATTCGGGCGGGGGTCAGTCAGCCCCAGCATTTT; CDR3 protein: CAIRAGVSQPQHF
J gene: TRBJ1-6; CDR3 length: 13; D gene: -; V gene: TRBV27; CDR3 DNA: TGTGCCAGCAGTCTACAGGGCAATTCACCCCTCCACTTT; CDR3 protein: CASSLQGNSPLHF
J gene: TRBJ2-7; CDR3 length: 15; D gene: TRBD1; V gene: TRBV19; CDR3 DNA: TGTGCCAGTAGTAGGGAGACAGGGGCCTCCCACGAGCAGTACTTC; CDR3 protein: CASSRETGASHEQYF
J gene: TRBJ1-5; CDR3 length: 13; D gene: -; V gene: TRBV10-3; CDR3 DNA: TGTGCCATCATGGGCCAACAGGGTCAGCCCCAGCATTTT; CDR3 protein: CAIMGQQGQPQHF
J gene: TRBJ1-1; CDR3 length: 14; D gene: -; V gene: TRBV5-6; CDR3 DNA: TGTGCCAGCAGCTTGGGGCTTGGTTCCACTGAAGCTTTCTTT; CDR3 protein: CASSLGLGSTEAFF
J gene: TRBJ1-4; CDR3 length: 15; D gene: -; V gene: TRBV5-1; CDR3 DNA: TGCGCCAGCAGCTTGGGCGGGCCTTCCCAGGAAAAACTGTTTTTT; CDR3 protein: CASSLGGPSQEKLFF
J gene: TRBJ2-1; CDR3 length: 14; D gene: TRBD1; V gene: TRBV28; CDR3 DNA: TGTGCTTCGTTAGGGACAGGGTCCTACAATGAGCAGTTCTTC; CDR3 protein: CASLGTGSYNEQFF
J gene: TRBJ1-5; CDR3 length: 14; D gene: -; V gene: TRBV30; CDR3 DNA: TGTGCCTGGAGTCTTTCATCCGGGGGTCAGCCCCAGCATTTT; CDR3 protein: CAWSLSSGGQPQHF
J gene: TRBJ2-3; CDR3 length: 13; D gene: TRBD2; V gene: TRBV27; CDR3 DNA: TGTGCCAGCAGTCCCACTAGCGAGGGTACGCAGTATTTT; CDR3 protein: CASSPTSEGTQYF
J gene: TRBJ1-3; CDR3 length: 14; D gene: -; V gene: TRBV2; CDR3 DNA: TGTGCCAGGTCACAGGGCGACTCTGGAAACACCATATATTTT; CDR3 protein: CARSQGDSGNTIYF
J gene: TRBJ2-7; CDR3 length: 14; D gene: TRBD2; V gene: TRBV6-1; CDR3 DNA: TGTGCCAGCACCAAAGAGCGGGGGCCCTACGAGCAGTACTTC; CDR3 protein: CASTKERGPYEQYF
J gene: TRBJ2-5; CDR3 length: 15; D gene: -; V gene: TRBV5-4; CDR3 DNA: TGTGCCAGCAGCTCAGCAACAGGGCCCCAAGAGACCCAGTACTTC; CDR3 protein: CASSSATGPQETQYF
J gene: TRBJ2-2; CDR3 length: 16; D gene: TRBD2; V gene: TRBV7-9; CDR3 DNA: TGTGCCAGCAGCTTCGGTAGCGGGGTGAACACCGGGGAGCTGTTTTTT; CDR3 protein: CASSFGSGVNTGELFF
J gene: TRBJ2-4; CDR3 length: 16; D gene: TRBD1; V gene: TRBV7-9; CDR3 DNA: TGTGCCAGCAGCACCGACAGGGCTAAGGCCAAAAACATTCAGTACTTC; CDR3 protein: CASSTDRAKAKNIQYF
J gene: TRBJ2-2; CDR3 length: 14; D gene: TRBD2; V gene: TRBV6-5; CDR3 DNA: TGTGCCAGCAAGAGAGGCGGGAGCACCGGGGAGCTGTTTTTT; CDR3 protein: CASKRGGSTGELFF
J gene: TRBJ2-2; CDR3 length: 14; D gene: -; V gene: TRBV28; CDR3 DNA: TGTGCCAGCAGTTCCCCACAGGGCACCGGGGAGCTGTTTTTT; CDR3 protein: CASSSPQGTGELFF
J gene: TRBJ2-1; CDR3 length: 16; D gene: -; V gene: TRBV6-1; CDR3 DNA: TGTGCCAGCAGTGAAGAAATGGGGCTAGCGTACAATGAGCAGTTCTTC; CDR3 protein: CASSEEMGLAYNEQFF
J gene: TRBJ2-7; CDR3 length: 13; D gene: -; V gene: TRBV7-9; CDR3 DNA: TGTGCCAGCAGCTTTTCTTTAAAAATCGAGCAGTACTTC; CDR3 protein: CASSFSLKIEQYF
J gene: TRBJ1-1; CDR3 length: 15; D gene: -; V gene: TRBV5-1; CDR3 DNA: TGCGCCAGCAGCTTGGGGGGACTAGGGGACACTGAAGCTTTCTTT; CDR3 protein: CASSLGGLGDTEAFF
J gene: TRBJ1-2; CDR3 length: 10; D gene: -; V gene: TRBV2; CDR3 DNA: TGTGCCAGCAGAGGCGGGGGCTACACCTTC; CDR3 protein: CASRGGGYTF
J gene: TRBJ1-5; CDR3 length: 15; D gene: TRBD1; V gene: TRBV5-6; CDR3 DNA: TGTGCCAGCAGCTGGAGGACAGGGGTGGATCAGCCCCAGCATTTT; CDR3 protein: CASSWRTGVDQPQHF
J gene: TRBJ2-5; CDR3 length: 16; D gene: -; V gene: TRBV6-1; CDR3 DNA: TGTGCCAGCAGTGAACTGGACAGAGCATACCAAGAGACCCAGTACTTC; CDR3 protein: CASSELDRAYQETQYF
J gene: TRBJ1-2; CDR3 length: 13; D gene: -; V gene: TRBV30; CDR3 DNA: TGTGCCTGGACGGCTACTAATAACTATGGCTACACCTTC; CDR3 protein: CAWTATNNYGYTF
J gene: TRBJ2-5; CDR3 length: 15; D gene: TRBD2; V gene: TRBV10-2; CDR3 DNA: TGCGCCAGCACCCCGACTAGCGGGAGAGGAGAGACCCAGTACTTC; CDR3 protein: CASTPTSGRGETQYF
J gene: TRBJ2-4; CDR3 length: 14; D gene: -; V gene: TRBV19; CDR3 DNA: TGTGCCAGTAGTATGGGGGGGCGGGGAGACATTCAGTACTTC; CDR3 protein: CASSMGGRGDIQYF
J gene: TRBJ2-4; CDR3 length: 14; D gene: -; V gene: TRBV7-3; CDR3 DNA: TGTGCCAGCAGCTTAACCAGCGGGCAAAACATTCAGTACTTC; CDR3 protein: CASSLTSGQNIQYF
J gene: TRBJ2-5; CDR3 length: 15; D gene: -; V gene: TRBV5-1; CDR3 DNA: TGCGCCAGCAGCCCCCGGGCGGGGGCCGAAGAGACCCAGTACTTC; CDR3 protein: CASSPRAGAEETQYF
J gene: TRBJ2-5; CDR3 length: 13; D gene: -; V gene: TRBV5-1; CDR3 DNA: TGCGCCAGCAGCGTTCAGGAGGAAGAGACCCAGTACTTC; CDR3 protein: CASSVQEEETQYF
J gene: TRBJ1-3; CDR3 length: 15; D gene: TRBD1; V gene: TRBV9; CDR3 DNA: TGTGCCAGCAGCGTTGGACAGGACTCTGGAAACACCATATATTTT; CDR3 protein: CASSVGQDSGNTIYF
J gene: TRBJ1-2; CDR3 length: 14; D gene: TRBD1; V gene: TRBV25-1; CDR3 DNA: TGTGCCAGCAGTGGAACCCGACAGGGGGGCGGCTACACCTTC; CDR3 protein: CASSGTRQGGGYTF